The TCR beta chain under discussion was sequenced for a study of neurological immune-mediated disorders. Input was 1 million sorted T cells, either CD4+ or CD8+. TCRdb ran MiXCR on the 5' RACE reads and lists one entry per CDR3 protein. The top ten hold roughly 0.5% of the sample, which has tens of thousands of distinct CDR3 sequences, about 6.9% seen once. This clonotype was seen many times. Germline CDR1 is SGHRS and CDR2 is YFSETQ. There are 16 residues in the CDR3. The trim removed 3 bases at V and 6 bases at J, leaving 10 bases unmatched. The chain uses TRBV5-1 and TRBJ2-1, with TRBD1 identical over 9 bases. This TCR derives from a woman between 35 and 50 years old in good health. Sequencing used CD4+ T cells from blood. The CDR3 spells CASSSGQGMGTNEQFF. The CDR3 DNA sequence: TGCGCCAGCAGCTCGGGACAGGGAATGGGTACCAATGAGCAGTTCTTC.